One and the same sample provided the 18 T cell receptor beta chains below, sequenced in a study of T cell responses to AZD1222 COVID-19 vaccine. Sequencing was performed with immunoSEQ multiplex PCR; in TCRdb, only in-frame clones are kept and a portion is missing. The sample has around 120,000 clones; about 90% are singletons. The sample consisted of peripheral blood, taken 28 days after the second AZD1222 dose. The source is an adult who received the AZD1222 COVID-19 vaccine.

This rearrangement joins TRBV14 to TRBJ1-2; D gene unclear. Trimming took off 0 bases at V and 5 bases at J, with 13 bases between the two ends. CDR3 length: 15 amino acids. Germline CDR1 and CDR2: SGHDN and FVKESK. CDR3 bases: TGTGCCAGCAGCCAAGATGTGGGAGCCATTTATGGCTACACCTTC. It translates to CASSQDVGAIYGYTF.

This chain joins TRBV7-9 and TRBJ1-4, with 8 nucleotides matching TRBD1. The V gene's germline CDR1 is SEHNR and CDR2 FQNEAQ (reference sequence). Trimming cost V 6 bases and J 1 base; bases outside gene matches: 4. This CDR3 spans 15 amino acids. The CDR3 DNA is TGTGCCAGCAGTAGAGACAGGGGAACTAATGAAAAACTGTTTTTT. Amino acid sequence: CASSRDRGTNEKLFF.

This clone came up a few times. The rearrangement joins TRBV25-1 to TRBJ2-4; tentative D call: TRBD1 (6 bases). The CDR3 covers 14 residues. The V end lost 3 bases, the J end lost 4 bases, and 10 bases lay between the germline ends. Per germline, CDR1 MGHDK and CDR2 SYGVNS. The CDR3 nucleotides read TGTGCCAGCAGTGATGGCAGGGGAAAAAACATTCAGTACTTC. Protein: CASSDGRGKNIQYF.

The chain is built from TRBV7-8 and TRBJ1-5; D may be TRBD1 (5 bases). CDR1 and CDR2 (germline): SGHVS, FQNEAQ. The CDR3 runs 14 residues. V was pared by 2 bases and J by 5 bases, with 10 bases between. The CDR3 sequence: CASSLLGGHQPQHF. The CDR3 DNA is TGTGCCAGCAGCTTATTGGGGGGACATCAGCCCCAGCATTTT.

This clone was detected only a few times. The chain combines TRBV3-1 (or the pseudogene TRBV3-2) with TRBJ1-5; D remains unclear. This CDR3 has 12 residues. V gave up 1 base and J gave up 9 bases, with 7 bases separating them. CDR1 and CDR2 from the germline V gene are LGHDT and YNNKEL (reference sequence). The CDR3 loop reads CASSQGPLPQHF. CDR3 DNA: TGTGCCAGCAGCCAAGGGCCCCTGCCCCAGCATTTT.

V and J are TRBV30 and TRBJ2-1, with D possibly matching TRBD2 (6 bases). The germline V gene has CDR1 GTSNPN and CDR2 SVGIG (reference sequence). This CDR3 is built from 15 residues. Trimming took off 1 base at V and 0 bases at J, with 10 bases between the two ends. The CDR3 here is CAWSETRYSYNEQFF. CDR3 coding DNA: TGTGCCTGGAGTGAGACTAGGTACTCCTACAATGAGCAGTTCTTC. Filled out from reference TRBV30 and TRBJ2-1, the complete variable domain reads SQTIHQWPATLVQPVGSPLSLECTVEGTSNPNLYWYRQAAGRGLQLLFYSVGIGQISSEVPQNLSASRPQDRQFILSSKKLLLSDSGFYLCAWSETRYSYNEQFFGPGTRLTVL.

The V call is TRBV6-5, the J call TRBJ1-6; D not certain. CDR1 and CDR2 from the germline V gene are MNHEY and SVGAGI. The germline V and J ends were trimmed by 7 bases and 4 bases, with 11 bases remaining between them. This CDR3 has 14 amino acids. CDR3 residues: CASNRDPYNSPLHF. CDR3 nucleotides: TGTGCCAGCAACCGGGATCCTTATAATTCACCCCTCCACTTT.

The chain joins TRBV30 to TRBJ1-1; D remains ambiguous. The V gene's germline CDR1 is GTSNPN and CDR2 SVGIG (reference sequence). Trimming cost V 0 bases and J 5 bases, with 10 bases left between them. The CDR3 runs 13 residues. CDR3 loop: CAWSVLSGTEAFF. For the CDR3, the DNA is TGTGCCTGGAGTGTTCTTTCGGGAACTGAAGCTTTCTTT.

The genes are TRBV5-4 and TRBJ2-7; 10 bases fit TRBD2. This CDR3 region has 14 residues. The J segment lost 4 bases and the V segment lost 6 bases, leaving 7 bases of the junction unmatched. The germline V gene encodes CDR1 SGHNT and CDR2 YYREEE (reference sequence). Here the CDR3 DNA reads TGTGCCAGCAAGAAGCGGGAGGGCCCTTACGAGCAGTACTTC. Translating gives CASKKREGPYEQYF.

This rearrangement joins TRBV6-5 to TRBJ1-1, with D possibly matching TRBD1 (5 bases). V lost 1 base and J 4 bases, leaving 7 bases between the germline ends. This CDR3 region has 13 residues. From germline, CDR1 is MNHEY and CDR2 SVGAGI. The CDR3 loop is CASSYLGATEAFF. CDR3 DNA sequence: TGTGCCAGCAGTTACTTAGGGGCCACTGAAGCTTTCTTT.

The gene calls are TRBV3-1 (or the pseudogene TRBV3-2) and TRBJ1-1; D uncertain. In germline, CDR1 is LGHDT, CDR2 YNNKEL (reference sequence). V lost 1 base and J 4 bases, leaving 13 bases between the germline ends. The CDR3 runs to 15 residues. CDR3 sequence: CASSQVTNTGTEAFF. DNA of the CDR3: TGTGCCAGCAGCCAAGTTACCAACACGGGCACTGAAGCTTTCTTT.

This clone was counted a few times. V and J are TRBV12-5 and TRBJ2-1, with 7 bases that match TRBD2. Germline-derived CDR1 and CDR2 are LGHNT and FRNRAP. V shed 4 bases and J 9 bases; nucleotides not matched to a gene: 12. The CDR3 has 15 residues. CDR3 sequence: CASGWSGESGVEQFF. CDR3 nucleotides: TGTGCTAGTGGTTGGAGCGGGGAATCCGGGGTTGAGCAGTTCTTC.

The chain combines TRBV28 with TRBJ1-5, with D hard to call. The CDR3 sequence is 14 residues long. Germline CDR1 and CDR2: MDHEN and SYDVKM. Trimming left V 6 bases short and J 1 base short, with 10 bases between. In nucleotides, the CDR3 is TGTGCCAGCAGCTTTCCCTTAAGCAATCAGCCCCAGCATTTT. Its protein is CASSFPLSNQPQHF.

The V and J genes are TRBV6-4 and TRBJ1-1; tentative D call: TRBD1 (5 bases). Trimming left V 5 bases short and J 8 bases short, with 9 bases between. Germline CDR1 is MRHNA and CDR2 is SNTAGT. The length of the CDR3 is 11 residues. As DNA, the CDR3 is TGTGCCAGCAGTTTCGGGGGGGAAGCTTTCTTT. This sequence encodes CASSFGGEAFF.

The V gene is TRBV28, the J gene TRBJ1-5; 7 bases map to TRBD1. In germline, CDR1 is MDHEN, CDR2 SYDVKM. J was trimmed by 2 bases and V by 10 bases; bases with no gene match: 5. This CDR3 region has 13 residues. The CDR3 sequence: CATTGWGNQPQHF. CDR3 in DNA: TGTGCCACGACAGGGTGGGGCAATCAGCCCCAGCATTTT. Variable domain in full (rest from reference TRBV28 and TRBJ1-5): DVKVTQSSRYLVKRTGEKVFLECVQDMDHENMFWYRQDPGLGLRLIYFSYDVKMKEKGDIPEGYSVSREKKERFSLILESASTNQTSMYLCATTGWGNQPQHFGDGTRLSIL.

The chain has TRBV19 and TRBJ1-1; D is ambiguous. Trimming shortened V by 5 bases and J by 1 base, and 5 bases separated the two germline ends. The CDR3 loop spans 12 amino acids. Germline V gene lookup returns CDR1 LNHDA and CDR2 SQIVND (reference sequence). The CDR3 nucleotides read TGTGCCAGTAGTTACGGGAACACTGAAGCTTTCTTT. It codes for CASSYGNTEAFF.

V and J are TRBV4-3 and TRBJ2-2, with D perhaps matching TRBD2 (6 bases). Trimming took off 3 bases at V and 5 bases at J, with 16 bases between the two ends. Germline V CDR1 and CDR2: LGHNA, YSLEER. This CDR3 is 16 amino acids long. This chain's CDR3 is CASSQFRDSKTGELFF. In DNA, the CDR3 is TGCGCCAGCAGCCAGTTCCGGGACTCAAAAACCGGGGAGCTGTTTTTT.

The chain carries TRBV19 and TRBJ1-4; 10 nucleotides agree with TRBD1. The CDR3 totals 14 residues. Germline loops: CDR1 LNHDA, CDR2 SQIVND (reference sequence). Unmatched junction bases numbered 4, after V lost 4 bases and J lost 8 bases. Written as DNA, the CDR3 is TGTGCCAGTAGTACTCCGGGACAGGGGGAAAAACTGTTTTTT. Its protein product is CASSTPGQGEKLFF.